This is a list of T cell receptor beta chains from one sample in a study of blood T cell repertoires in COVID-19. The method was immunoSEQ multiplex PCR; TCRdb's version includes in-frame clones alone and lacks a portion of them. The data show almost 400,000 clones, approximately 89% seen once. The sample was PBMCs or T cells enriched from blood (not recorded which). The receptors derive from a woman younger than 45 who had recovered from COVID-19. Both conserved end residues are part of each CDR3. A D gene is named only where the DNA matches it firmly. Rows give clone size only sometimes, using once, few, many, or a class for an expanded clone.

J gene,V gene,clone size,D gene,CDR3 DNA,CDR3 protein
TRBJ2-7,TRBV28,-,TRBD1,TGTGCCAGCAGTCCCTACCCGACAGGGGCCCTATTGGGGCAGTACTTC,CASSPYPTGALLGQYF
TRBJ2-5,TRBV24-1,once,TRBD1,TGTGCCACCAGTGATCTAACGAGGACAGGGGAAGAGACCCAGTACTTC,CATSDLTRTGEETQYF
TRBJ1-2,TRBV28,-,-,TGTGCCAGCAGCCAGACAGTCTATGGCTACACCTTC,CASSQTVYGYTF
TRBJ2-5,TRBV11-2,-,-,TGTGCCAGCAGCTTGAGGGAACCCCAGACCCAGTACTTC,CASSLREPQTQYF
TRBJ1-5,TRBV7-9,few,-,TGTGCCAGCAGCTCGGAGAGTCGGATAGGTCAGCCCCAGCATTTT,CASSSESRIGQPQHF
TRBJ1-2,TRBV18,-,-,TGTGCCAGCTCACCGACACAGGTTAACTATGGCTACACCTTC,CASSPTQVNYGYTF
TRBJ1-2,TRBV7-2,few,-,TGTGCCAGCAGCTTCCTCTTGGGCTACACCTTC,CASSFLLGYTF
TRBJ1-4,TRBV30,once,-,TGTGCCTCGTGGGGGGACGAAAAACTGTTTTTT,CASWGDEKLFF
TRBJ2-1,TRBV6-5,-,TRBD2,TGTGCCAGCATTAGTAGCGGGGAAGCCAATGAGCAGTTCTTC,CASISSGEANEQFF
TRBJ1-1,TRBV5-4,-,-,TGTGCCAGCAGCTTAGGGGGAATGTCGGACACTGAAGCTTTCTTT,CASSLGGMSDTEAFF
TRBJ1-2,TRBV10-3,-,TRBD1,TGTGCCATCAGGGGACAGGAGGTCTATGGCTACACCTTC,CAIRGQEVYGYTF
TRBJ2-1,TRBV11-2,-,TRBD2,TGTGCCAGCAGACGAAGCGGGGGGGCGGGTAATGAGCAGTTCTTC,CASRRSGGAGNEQFF
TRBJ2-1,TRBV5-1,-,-,TGCGCCAGCAGCCCCGAGCGGGTTGGCAATGAGCAGTTCTTC,CASSPERVGNEQFF
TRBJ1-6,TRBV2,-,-,TGTGCCAGCAGTGAGCAGGGGATTTTGGGTTCACCCCTCCACTTT,CASSEQGILGSPLHF
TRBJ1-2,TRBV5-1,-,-,TGCGCCAGCAGCTTGTGGGGGGGTCGCTACACCTTC,CASSLWGGRYTF
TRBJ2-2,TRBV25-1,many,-,TGTGCCAGCAGTAGTCAATCAGACACCGGGGAGCTGTTTTTT,CASSSQSDTGELFF
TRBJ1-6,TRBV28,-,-,TGTGCCAGCAGTCCTATCAGGGGAAATAATTCACCCCTCCACTTT,CASSPIRGNNSPLHF